The rows below give T cell receptor beta chains drawn from one sample of a study of Ad26.COV2.S vaccination and SARS-CoV-2 variants. The assay was immunoSEQ multiplex PCR, and TCRdb's table has in-frame clones only and misses some. Counted here are 350,000 to 550,000 clones, about 91% occurring once; the ten biggest clones make up about 2.5%. The sample was peripheral blood, taken in a trial of Ad26.COV2.S vaccine versus placebo. These receptor sequences come from a person aged 18-60 years who received the Ad26.COV2.S COVID-19 vaccine or a placebo. Both conserved end residues are part of each CDR3. A D gene is named only where the DNA matches it firmly. Clone size is shown for a subset of rows, as once, few, many or a class of expanded clone.

- TRBJ2-1 TRBV7-8 - TGTGCCAGCAGCATCCTAGGACTCTTTGTTGAGCAGTTCTTC CASSILGLFVEQFF
- TRBJ1-2 TRBV27 - TGTGCCAGCAGTTCTGTCGGGGGGCAAGGCTACACCTTC CASSSVGGQGYTF
- TRBJ1-6 TRBV9 - TGTGCCAGCAGCGCGGACTCGGGTTCACCCCTCCACTTT CASSADSGSPLHF
- TRBJ1-1 TRBV5-1 - TGCGCCAGCAGCCGGGGACACCGGGGGGCCACTGAAGCTTTCTTT CASSRGHRGATEAFF
TRBD1 TRBJ1-5 TRBV18 once TGTGCCAGCTCACCAGGGCAGGGGGGAAGCAATCAGCCCCAGCATTTT CASSPGQGGSNQPQHF
- TRBJ2-2 TRBV27 - TGTGCCAGCACTCATTCCACAGATAACACCGGGGAGCTGTTTTTT CASTHSTDNTGELFF
- TRBJ2-2 TRBV4-2 - TGTGCCAGCAGCCACTCTAACTCGGGACAGAACACCGGGGAGCTGTTTTTT CASSHSNSGQNTGELFF
- TRBJ1-1 TRBV27 - TGTGCCAGCAGATCCGGGAACACTGAAGCTTTCTTT CASRSGNTEAFF
- TRBJ1-5 TRBV5-1 - TGCGCCAGCAGCTTTGGACCGTTAAATAAGGAGCCCCAGCATTTT CASSFGPLNKEPQHF
- TRBJ1-1 TRBV7-2 - TGTGCCAGCAGTGTAAAAAGGGGCACTGAAGCTTTCTTT CASSVKRGTEAFF
- TRBJ1-3 TRBV9 - TGTGCCAGCAGCCCGGGACGGAGCTCTGGAAACACCATATATTTT CASSPGRSSGNTIYF
- TRBJ2-1 TRBV19 - TGTGCCAGTAGTCATGGGGATGAGCAGTTCTTC CASSHGDEQFF
- TRBJ2-3 TRBV4-1 many TGCGCCAGCAGCCAAAGGTCGCCAGATACGCAGTATTTT CASSQRSPDTQYF
TRBD1 TRBJ1-2 TRBV3-1/TRBV3-2 - TGTGCCAGCAGCCAAAAGTTGACAGGGGTTGGCTACACCTTC CASSQKLTGVGYTF
- TRBJ2-7 TRBV27 - TGTGCCAGCAGTTATCCCCCGTTGTACGAGCAGTACTTC CASSYPPLYEQYF
TRBD1 TRBJ2-2 TRBV6-5 - TGTGCCAGCAGTTACTTGACAGGGGGCAATACCGGGGAGCTGTTTTTT CASSYLTGGNTGELFF
- TRBJ2-5 TRBV10-2 - TGCGCCAGCCTAGAGACAGGGCGCGGGGGGCAAGAGACCCAGTACTTC CASLETGRGGQETQYF
TRBD1 TRBJ2-3 TRBV15 - TGTGCCACCAGCAGAAGGGACAGGACCTTCACAGATACGCAGTATTTT CATSRRDRTFTDTQYF
TRBD1 TRBJ1-6 TRBV12-3/TRBV12-4 - TGTGCCAGCCGGGACAGGATTAATTCACCCCTCCACTTT CASRDRINSPLHF
- TRBJ1-1 TRBV4-3 - TGCGCCAGCAGCCAAGAGGGGGTAGGGATCACTGAAGCTTTCTTT CASSQEGVGITEAFF
- TRBJ1-2 TRBV19 - TGTGCCAGTAGTGAGCGGACGGGCTATGGCTACACCTTC CASSERTGYGYTF
TRBD2 TRBJ2-2 TRBV4-3 - TGCGCCAGCAGCCGATTCCGGACTAGCGGGAACACGCCCATCACCGGGGAGCTGTTTTTT CASSRFRTSGNTPITGELFF
- TRBJ2-7 TRBV6-2/TRBV6-3 - TGTGCCAGCAGTTACAGGCCCCCAGGCGAGCAGTACTTC CASSYRPPGEQYF
TRBD2 TRBJ2-1 TRBV7-2 - TGTGCCAGCAGCTTAGCGCGGGGGTCCGGGTCCTACAATGAGCAGTTCTTC CASSLARGSGSYNEQFF
- TRBJ1-6 TRBV6-1 - TGTGCCAGCAGTGAACCGTTACGGGGATATAATTCACCCCTCCACTTT CASSEPLRGYNSPLHF
- TRBJ1-5 TRBV10-3 - TGTGCCATCAGTGGGGTAGGGAGGCAGCCCCAGCATTTT CAISGVGRQPQHF
- TRBJ2-3 TRBV5-1 - TGCGCCAGCAGCCCCCGGGACGCCGGCACAGATACGCAGTATTTT CASSPRDAGTDTQYF
- TRBJ2-3 TRBV4-3 - TGCGCCAGCAGCGCCGAGCGGCCCGGGTTTGGTACGCAGTATTTT CASSAERPGFGTQYF
TRBD1 TRBJ1-2 TRBV18 - TGTGCCAGCTCACTAACCGGGACAGACTATGGCTACACCTTC CASSLTGTDYGYTF
TRBD1 TRBJ1-2 TRBV19 once TGTGCCAGTAGTATATCCGGACAGGCCCCTAACTATGGCTACACCTTC CASSISGQAPNYGYTF
- TRBJ2-6 TRBV7-2 - TGTGCCAGCAGCTGGCGGTGGGCCAACGTCCTGACTTTC CASSWRWANVLTF
TRBD1 TRBJ2-4 TRBV27 - TGTGCCAGCAGGAAACTACCGGGACAGCCAAACATTCAGTACTTC CASRKLPGQPNIQYF
TRBD2 TRBJ2-2 TRBV5-1 - TGCGCCAGCAGCTTGGCCGAGGGCGGGGGCACCGGGGAGCTGTTTTTT CASSLAEGGGTGELFF
- TRBJ1-2 TRBV4-2 - TGTGCCAGCAGCCAAGACCCTCAGGGAAACTATGGCTACACCTTC CASSQDPQGNYGYTF
- TRBJ2-3 TRBV5-1 - TGCGCCAGCAGCCGCGACGGGGACAGCACAGATACGCAGTATTTT CASSRDGDSTDTQYF
- TRBJ2-3 TRBV25-1 - TGTGCCAGCAGTGAACGGGGGATTAATACAGATACGCAGTATTTT CASSERGINTDTQYF
- TRBJ1-1 TRBV5-6 once TGTGCCAGCAGCTTGTTACGACAGGCGGACACTGAAGCTTTCTTT CASSLLRQADTEAFF
- TRBJ1-3 TRBV11-3 - TGTGCCAGCAGCCCTTTGGGTTTGGAAGCTGGAAACACCATATATTTT CASSPLGLEAGNTIYF
- TRBJ1-4 TRBV10-1 - TGCGCCAGCAGTGGGGAGAGGAATGAAAAACTGTTTTTT CASSGERNEKLFF
- TRBJ2-5 TRBV2 - TGTGCCAGCGCTATTCAAGAGACCCAGTACTTC CASAIQETQYF
TRBD2 TRBJ2-1 TRBV7-3 - TGTGCCAGCAGCTTACGGACTAGCTCGGGACTTAGCTCCTACAATGAGCAGTTCTTC CASSLRTSSGLSSYNEQFF
TRBD2 TRBJ2-1 TRBV29-1 - TGCAGCGGGAGGGCGGGACTAGAGGTCAATGAGCAGTTCTTC CSGRAGLEVNEQFF
- TRBJ1-4 TRBV29-1 - TGCAGCGTCCAGACTGGGAATGAAAAACTGTTTTTT CSVQTGNEKLFF
- TRBJ1-5 TRBV6-6 - TGTGCCAGCATAAGGGCGGACAATCAGCCCCAGCATTTT CASIRADNQPQHF
TRBD2 TRBJ2-1 TRBV29-1 - TGCAGCGAGTATAGCGGGAGGGGTAATGAGCAGTTCTTC CSEYSGRGNEQFF
TRBD2 TRBJ2-3 TRBV19 - TGTGCCAGTAGGGGCGGGGCGGGAGTTTGGACAGATACGCAGTATTTT CASRGGAGVWTDTQYF
TRBD2 TRBJ2-1 TRBV7-3 - TGTGCCAGCAGCTTGACTAGCGGGGAGAGCTACAATGAGCAGTTCTTC CASSLTSGESYNEQFF
TRBD1 TRBJ1-5 TRBV18 - TGTGCCAGCTCACCTAGAGCCGGACAGGCGGGATATAGCAATCAGCCCCAGCATTTT CASSPRAGQAGYSNQPQHF
- TRBJ1-6 TRBV7-2 few TGTGCCAGCAGCTTAGATCAGGGCACGAATTCACCCCTCCACTTT CASSLDQGTNSPLHF
- TRBJ2-1 TRBV11-3 - TGTGCCAGCAGCCCCAGGCGAAATGAGCAGTTCTTC CASSPRRNEQFF
- TRBJ2-1 TRBV2 - TGTGCCAGCAACCTTGGACGCGAGCAGTTCTTC CASNLGREQFF